This T cell receptor (beta chain) was profiled in a study of human T cells and chemical hapten exposure. MiXCR, run by TCRdb on the RACE reads, gives a single entry per CDR3 protein. This table holds 100,000 or so distinct CDR3 sequences, 30% to 35% found once. CDR1 is MDHEN and CDR2 is SYDVKM in the germline V gene. V lost 5 bases and J lost 3; bases outside the gene matches: 8. This CDR3 comprises 15 residues. The time point denotes: patch test 3, about 24 weeks after DPC sensitization. The treatment was: therapeutic diphenylcyclopropenone sensitization with weekly scalp DPC. The chain couples TRBV28 to TRBJ2-3, with 7 bases matching TRBD1. The sequence came from a man between 35 and 55 years old with alopecia areata. Some clones in this sample may be carry-over from other donors' samples. This material consisted of whole blood, taken in connection with sensitization to the hapten diphenylcyclopropenone (DPC). CDR3 DNA: TGTGCCAGCAGTCCCCGACAGGGAATTACAGATACGCAGTATTTT. The encoded protein is CASSPRQGITDTQYF.